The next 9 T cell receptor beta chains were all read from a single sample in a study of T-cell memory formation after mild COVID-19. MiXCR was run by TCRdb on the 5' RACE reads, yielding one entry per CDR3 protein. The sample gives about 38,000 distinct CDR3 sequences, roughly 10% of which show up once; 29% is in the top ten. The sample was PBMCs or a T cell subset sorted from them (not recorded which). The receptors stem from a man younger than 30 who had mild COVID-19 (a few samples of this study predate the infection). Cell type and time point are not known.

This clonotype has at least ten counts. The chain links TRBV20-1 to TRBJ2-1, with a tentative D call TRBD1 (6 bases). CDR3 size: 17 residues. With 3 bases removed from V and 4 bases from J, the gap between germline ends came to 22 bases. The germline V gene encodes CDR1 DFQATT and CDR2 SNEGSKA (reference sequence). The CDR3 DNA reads TGCAGTGCTAGGGACCGTTTTAGGGTAGGACAGTACAATGAGCAGTTCTTC. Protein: CSARDRFRVGQYNEQFF.

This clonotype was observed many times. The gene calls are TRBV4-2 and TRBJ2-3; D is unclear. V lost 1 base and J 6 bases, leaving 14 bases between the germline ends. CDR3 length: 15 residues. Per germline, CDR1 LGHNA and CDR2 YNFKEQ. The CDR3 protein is CASSQGTSVPDTQYF. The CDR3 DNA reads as TGTGCCAGCAGCCAAGGGACGTCTGTCCCGGATACGCAGTATTTT.

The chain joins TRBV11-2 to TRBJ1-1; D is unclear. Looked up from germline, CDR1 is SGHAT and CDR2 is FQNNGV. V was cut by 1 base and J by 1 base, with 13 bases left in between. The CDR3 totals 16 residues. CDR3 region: CASSLGIPRRNTEAFF. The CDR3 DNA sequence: TGTGCCAGCAGCTTAGGCATCCCGAGGCGGAACACTGAAGCTTTCTTT. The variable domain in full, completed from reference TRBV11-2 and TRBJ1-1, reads EAGVAQSPRYKIIEKRQSVAFWCNPISGHATLYWYQQILGQGPKLLIQFQNNGVVDDSQLPKDRFSAERLKGVDSTLKIQPAKLEDSAVYLCASSLGIPRRNTEAFFGQGTRLTVV.

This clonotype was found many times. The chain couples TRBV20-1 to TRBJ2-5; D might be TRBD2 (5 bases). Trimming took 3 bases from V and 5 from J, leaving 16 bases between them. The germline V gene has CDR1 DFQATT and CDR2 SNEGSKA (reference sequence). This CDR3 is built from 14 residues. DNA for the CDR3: TGCAGTGCTAGTACGGGGTTGGTGTGGGAGACCCAGTACTTC. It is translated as CSASTGLVWETQYF.

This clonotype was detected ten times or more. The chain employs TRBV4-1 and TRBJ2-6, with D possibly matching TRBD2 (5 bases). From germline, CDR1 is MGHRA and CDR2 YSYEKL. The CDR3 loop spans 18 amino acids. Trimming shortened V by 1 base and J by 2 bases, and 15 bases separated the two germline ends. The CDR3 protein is CASSQGELFKTGANVLTF. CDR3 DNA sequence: TGCGCCAGCAGCCAAGGGGAGTTGTTCAAAACTGGGGCCAACGTCCTGACTTTC.

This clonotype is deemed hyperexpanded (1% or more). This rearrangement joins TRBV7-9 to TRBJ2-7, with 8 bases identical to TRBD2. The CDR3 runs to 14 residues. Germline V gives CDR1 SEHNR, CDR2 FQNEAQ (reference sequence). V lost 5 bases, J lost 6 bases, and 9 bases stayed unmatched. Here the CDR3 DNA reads TGTGCCAGCAGCGCCCCAGCGGGGGTCGGCGAGCAGTACTTC. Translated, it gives CASSAPAGVGEQYF.

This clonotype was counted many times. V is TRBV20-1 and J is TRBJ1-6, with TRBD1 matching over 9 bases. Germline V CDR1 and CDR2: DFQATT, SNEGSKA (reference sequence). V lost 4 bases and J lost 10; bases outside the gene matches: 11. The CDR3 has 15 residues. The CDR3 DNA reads TGCAGTGCTACTACAGCCGGGACAGGGCGCTCACCCCTCCACTTT. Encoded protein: CSATTAGTGRSPLHF.

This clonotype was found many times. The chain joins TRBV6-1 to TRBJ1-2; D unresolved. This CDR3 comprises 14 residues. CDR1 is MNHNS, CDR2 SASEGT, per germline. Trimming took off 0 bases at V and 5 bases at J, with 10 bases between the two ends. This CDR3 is CASSEAMPVYGYTF. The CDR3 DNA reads TGTGCCAGCAGTGAAGCGATGCCTGTATATGGCTACACCTTC.

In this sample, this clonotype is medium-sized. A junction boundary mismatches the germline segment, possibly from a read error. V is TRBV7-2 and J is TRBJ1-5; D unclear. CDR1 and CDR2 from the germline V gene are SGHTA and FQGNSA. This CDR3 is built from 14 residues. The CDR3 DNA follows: TGTGCCAGCAGCTTCGGTCCTAGCACTCAGCCCCAGCATTTT. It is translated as CASSFGPSTQPQHF.